These T cell receptor beta chains were read from a single sample in a study of T cell responses to AZD1222 COVID-19 vaccine. Produced via immunoSEQ multiplex PCR; TCRdb's table is partial and in-frame only. The table includes 150,000 to 200,000 clones, over 90% detected once. The sequencing here drew on peripheral blood, taken 28 days after the second AZD1222 dose. These TCRs come from an adult who received the AZD1222 COVID-19 vaccine. CDR3s include the opening cysteine and the closing phenylalanine or tryptophan. D genes are given only for firm matches. Only part of the rows carry a size: once, few, many, or a class if the clone is expanded.

cdr3_aa | cdr3_nt | j_call | clone_size | d_call | v_call
CASSYSGQNYGYTF | TGTGCCAGCAGTTACTCAGGACAGAATTATGGCTACACCTTC | TRBJ1-2 | - | - | TRBV6-5
CASSAGQGTNSPLHF | TGTGCCAGCTCAGCGGGACAGGGAACAAATTCACCCCTCCACTTT | TRBJ1-6 | - | TRBD1 | TRBV18
CASLPGQGLDTEAFF | TGCGCCAGCCTCCCGGGACAGGGGTTGGATACTGAAGCTTTCTTT | TRBJ1-1 | once | TRBD1 | TRBV4-1
CATSGMTSDYEQYF | TGTGCCACCAGCGGAATGACTAGCGACTACGAGCAGTACTTC | TRBJ2-7 | - | TRBD2 | TRBV15
CAWSRQNTEAFF | TGTGCCTGGAGTCGGCAGAACACTGAAGCTTTCTTT | TRBJ1-1 | - | - | TRBV30
CASSWDSNQPQHF | TGTGCCAGCAGTTGGGACAGTAATCAGCCCCAGCATTTT | TRBJ1-5 | - | TRBD1 | TRBV27
CASSLAGGGGNGYTF | TGTGCCAGCAGTTTAGCAGGGGGTGGGGGTAACGGCTACACCTTC | TRBJ1-2 | - | TRBD1 | TRBV27
CASSMGRGSCFF | - | TRBJ2-2 | - | - | TRBV19
CASSYSRGTGANVLTF | TGTGCCAGCAGTTACTCGAGGGGGACCGGGGCCAACGTCCTGACTTTC | TRBJ2-6 | - | - | TRBV6-5
CASSYGGGDSNQPQHF | TGTGCCAGCAGTTATGGAGGGGGCGATAGCAATCAGCCCCAGCATTTT | TRBJ1-5 | - | TRBD1 | TRBV27
CASSSVETRETEAFF | TGTGCCAGTAGTTCCGTAGAGACCAGGGAAACTGAAGCTTTCTTT | TRBJ1-1 | - | - | TRBV19
CASSLGDLYNEQFF | TGCGCCAGCAGCTTGGGAGATTTATACAATGAGCAGTTCTTC | TRBJ2-1 | - | - | TRBV5-1
CASSLQGNSNQPQHF | TGCGCCAGCAGTCTCCAGGGGAATAGCAATCAGCCCCAGCATTTT | TRBJ1-5 | - | - | TRBV5-1
CASSIRGDYGYTF | TGTGCCAGCAGCATCAGGGGTGACTATGGCTACACCTTC | TRBJ1-2 | - | - | TRBV5-4
CASSPPDPISYNEQFF | TGTGCCAGCAGCCCTCCTGACCCAATCTCCTACAATGAGCAGTTCTTC | TRBJ2-1 | - | - | TRBV28
CASSSSASYEQYF | TGCGCCAGCAGCAGTAGCGCCTCCTACGAGCAGTACTTC | TRBJ2-7 | - | - | TRBV5-1
CASRKLAGGGTGELFF | TGTGCCAGCAGAAAACTAGCGGGAGGTGGCACCGGGGAGCTGTTTTTT | TRBJ2-2 | - | TRBD2 | TRBV2
CASSLSRGISYEQYF | TGCGCCAGCAGCTTGAGCAGGGGGATTTCCTACGAGCAGTACTTC | TRBJ2-7 | - | TRBD1 | TRBV5-1
CASSLSSYNEQFF | TGTGCCAGCAGCCTAAGCTCCTACAATGAGCAGTTCTTC | TRBJ2-1 | - | - | TRBV2
CASSSTGSANTGELFF | TGTGCCAGCAGCTCCACCGGTAGCGCGAACACCGGGGAGCTGTTTTTT | TRBJ2-2 | - | - | TRBV7-2
CASSLMSNYGYTF | TGTGCCAGCAGCTTGATGTCTAACTATGGCTACACCTTC | TRBJ1-2 | - | - | TRBV5-4
CASSVRTGRDTQYF | TGTGCCAGCAGCGTTCGGACAGGTCGCGATACGCAGTATTTT | TRBJ2-3 | - | TRBD1 | TRBV9
CASSLTFEGASNYGYTF | TGTGCCAGCAGCTTAACGTTCGAGGGGGCCTCTAACTATGGCTACACCTTC | TRBJ1-2 | once | TRBD1 | TRBV7-3
CASSDGVGGREAFF | TGTGCCAGCAGTGACGGCGTGGGCGGTCGGGAAGCTTTCTTT | TRBJ1-1 | - | - | TRBV2
CASSWRGGAGETQYF | TGTGCCAGTAGTTGGCGCGGGGGGGCCGGAGAGACCCAGTACTTC | TRBJ2-5 | - | TRBD2 | TRBV19
CASSLGGTGPKGIQYF | TGTGCCAGCAGCTTAGGGGGGACTGGCCCAAAAGGCATTCAGTACTTC | TRBJ2-4 | - | - | TRBV11-2
CASSLVLRSSGNTIYF | TGTGCCAGCAGCTTAGTCCTCCGGAGCTCTGGAAACACCATATATTTT | TRBJ1-3 | - | - | TRBV7-9
CASSPPGTGYTGELFF | TGTGCCAGCTCACCCCCCGGGACAGGGTACACCGGGGAGCTGTTTTTT | TRBJ2-2 | - | TRBD1 | TRBV18
CASRWGVVDTEAFF | TGTGCCAGCAGGTGGGGGGTTGTCGACACTGAAGCTTTCTTT | TRBJ1-1 | - | - | TRBV6-5
CASSPRESNQPQHF | TGTGCCAGCTCACCGAGGGAAAGTAATCAGCCCCAGCATTTT | TRBJ1-5 | once | - | TRBV18
CASSEGTSWGREQFF | TGTGCCAGCAGTGAAGGGACTAGCTGGGGGCGTGAGCAGTTCTTC | TRBJ2-1 | once | TRBD2 | TRBV28
CASSSGQGAVTDTQYF | TGTGCCAGCAGCTCAGGACAGGGGGCTGTCACAGATACGCAGTATTTT | TRBJ2-3 | - | TRBD1 | TRBV5-5
CASSRRGGLEGNTIYF | TGTGCCAGCAGCCGCCGCGGGGGGCTTGAGGGAAACACCATATATTTT | TRBJ1-3 | - | - | TRBV3-1/TRBV3-2
CASSYFPDRAVGYEQYF | TGTGCCAGCAGTTACTTCCCCGACAGGGCAGTTGGCTACGAGCAGTACTTC | TRBJ2-7 | - | TRBD1 | TRBV6-2/TRBV6-3
CASSLAGRAKPQHF | TGTGCCAGCAGCTTAGCGGGCAGAGCGAAGCCCCAGCATTTT | TRBJ1-5 | - | - | TRBV7-2
CASSLDSIYNEQFF | TGTGCCAGCAGCTTAGACTCTATCTACAATGAGCAGTTCTTC | TRBJ2-1 | - | - | TRBV7-2
CASRDRAYSGNTIYF | TGTGCCAGCAGGGACAGGGCCTACTCTGGAAACACCATATATTTT | TRBJ1-3 | once | TRBD1 | TRBV6-5
CASSQEPGGGQPQHF | TGCGCCAGCAGCCAAGAACCGGGCGGGGGACAGCCCCAGCATTTT | TRBJ1-5 | - | - | TRBV4-3
CAWSLAFEQYF | TGTGCCTGGAGTTTAGCGTTCGAGCAGTACTTC | TRBJ2-7 | - | - | TRBV30
CASSLGVAGGQETQYF | TGTGCCAGCAGCTTAGGAGTAGCGGGGGGCCAAGAGACCCAGTACTTC | TRBJ2-5 | - | TRBD2 | TRBV7-3
CASSQEGSSGVGGTQYF | TGTGCCAGCAGCCAAGAGGGATCTTCCGGCGTGGGGGGTACGCAGTATTTT | TRBJ2-3 | - | - | TRBV4-2
CSVELGAGYVDNQPQHF | TGCAGCGTTGAATTGGGGGCAGGGTACGTTGACAATCAGCCCCAGCATTTT | TRBJ1-5 | - | - | TRBV29-1
CASSESGTGYSNQPQHF | TGTGCCAGCAGTGAGTCCGGGACAGGTTATAGCAATCAGCCCCAGCATTTT | TRBJ1-5 | - | TRBD1 | TRBV6-1
CAWMGRQETQYF | TGTGCCTGGATGGGCAGACAAGAGACCCAGTACTTC | TRBJ2-5 | - | - | TRBV30
CASSLGGYGSFNEKLFF | TGTGCCAGCAGCTTAGGAGGGTATGGCAGCTTTAATGAAAAACTGTTTTTT | TRBJ1-4 | - | - | TRBV7-6
CASSVSSYNSPLHF | TGTGCCAGCAGTGTCAGCTCCTATAATTCACCCCTCCACTTT | TRBJ1-6 | once | - | TRBV2
CASSYSGSGGYNEQFF | TGTGCCAGCAGTTACTCGGGTAGCGGGGGATACAATGAGCAGTTCTTC | TRBJ2-1 | - | TRBD2 | TRBV6-5
CAPPAEGPPDTQYF | TGTGCCCCACCAGCGGAAGGTCCTCCAGATACGCAGTATTTT | TRBJ2-3 | - | - | TRBV12-2
CASSQGNSMNTEAFF | TGCGCCAGCAGCCAAGGCAACTCTATGAACACTGAAGCTTTCTTT | TRBJ1-1 | - | - | TRBV4-3
CASSSDRGKTQYF | TGTGCCAGCAGCTCAGACAGGGGGAAGACCCAGTACTTC | TRBJ2-5 | - | TRBD1 | TRBV7-2
CASNPRTSGAINEQFF | TGTGCCAGCAACCCCCGGACTAGCGGGGCCATAAATGAGCAGTTCTTC | TRBJ2-1 | - | TRBD2 | TRBV2
CASSLASGGAAEQYF | TGCGCCAGCAGCTTGGCCAGCGGGGGGGCAGCCGAGCAGTACTTC | TRBJ2-7 | once | TRBD2 | TRBV5-1